This entry lists 18 T cell receptor beta chains sequenced from one sample in a study of cytomegalovirus exposure and HLA in healthy donors. This PCR relied on a set of 60 Vbeta primers and 13 Jbeta primers. Profiling relied on immunoSEQ multiplex PCR, and the TCRdb table lists in-frame clones only, not all of them. The sample carries 110,000 or so clones, roughly two thirds recorded once. The specimen sequenced was PBMCs. Every receptor here comes from a man between 18 and 35 years old in good health and CMV-seropositive.

CDR3 sequence: CASSGAGTRQETQYF. CDR3 nucleotides: TGTGCCAGCAGCGGCGCCGGGACTCGTCAAGAGACCCAGTACTTC. The rearrangement uses TRBV2 and TRBJ2-5; tentatively, D is TRBD2 (6 bases). V shed 6 bases and J shed 2 bases, with 16 bases lying between them. The CDR3 runs 15 residues. Germline values: CDR1 SNHLY, CDR2 FYNNEI.

The rearrangement links TRBV6-4 to TRBJ2-3; tentatively, D is TRBD1 (6 bases). Germline V lookup: CDR1 MRHNA, CDR2 SNTAGT. The length of the CDR3 is 14 residues. Trimming took off 3 bases at V and 6 bases at J, with 13 bases between the two ends. DNA of the CDR3: TGTGCCAGCAGTGAGAGCACAGGGCGGGATACGCAGTATTTT. Translating gives CASSESTGRDTQYF.

The rearrangement links TRBV4-1 to TRBJ1-6, with D possibly matching TRBD1 (6 bases). Trimming stripped 0 bases from V and 6 bases from J, with 12 bases between. The CDR3 is 16 residues long. Per the germline V gene, CDR1 is MGHRA and CDR2 is YSYEKL. Here the CDR3 reads CASSQELGQINSPLHF. The CDR3, as DNA: TGCGCCAGCAGCCAAGAGCTAGGACAGATTAATTCACCCCTCCACTTT.

J is TRBJ2-2 and V is TRBV7-7, with 8 bases lining up with TRBD1. This CDR3 has 15 amino acids. V gave up 5 bases and J gave up 5 bases; unmatched junction bases: 7. Germline V CDR1 and CDR2: SSHAT, FNYEAQ (reference sequence). This CDR3 reads CASSPTGGWTGELFF. For the CDR3, the DNA is TGTGCCAGCAGCCCCACAGGGGGATGGACCGGGGAGCTGTTTTTT.

The V and J genes are TRBV2 and TRBJ1-2; the D gene is possibly TRBD1 (6 bases). Germline V gene lookup returns CDR1 SNHLY and CDR2 FYNNEI. The length of the CDR3 is 12 residues. V lost 6 bases and J lost 5, with 10 bases in between. The CDR3 is CASRTGPYGYTF. As DNA, the CDR3 is TGTGCCAGCAGGACAGGACCTTATGGCTACACCTTC.

The chain combines TRBV30 with TRBJ2-7, with D hard to call. Germline values: CDR1 GTSNPN, CDR2 SVGIG (reference sequence). The V and J ends lost 1 base and 3 bases respectively, with 10 bases between them. The CDR3 has 13 amino acids. The CDR3 DNA is TGTGCCTGGAGTGGGCGGTTAGACTACGAGCAGTACTTC. Protein: CAWSGRLDYEQYF.

The V gene is TRBV18, the J gene TRBJ1-2; TRBD1 agrees at 7 bases. V was clipped by 6 bases and J by 4 bases; unmatched bases: 11. CDR1 and CDR2 from the germline V gene are KGHSH and LQKENI. CDR3 size: 15 residues. CDR3 sequence: CASSPIGTETYGYTF. CDR3 nucleotide sequence: TGTGCCAGCTCCCCAATCGGGACAGAGACCTATGGCTACACCTTC.

The V and J genes are TRBV19 and TRBJ1-4; 9 bases fit TRBD1. The CDR3 covers 16 residues. The V segment lost 6 bases and the J segment 0 bases; nucleotides outside the gene matches: 5. CDR1 LNHDA and CDR2 SQIVND come from the germline V gene (reference sequence). The CDR3 DNA follows: TGTGCCAGTAGCCCAACAGGGGGCACAACTAATGAAAAACTGTTTTTT. Protein product: CASSPTGGTTNEKLFF.

The CDR3 loop is CASRIAGQNTGELFF. DNA of the CDR3: TGTGCCAGCAGGATAGCGGGGCAGAACACCGGGGAGCTGTTTTTT. The chain has TRBV2 and TRBJ2-2; 8 bases fit TRBD2. J gave up 1 base and V 6 bases, and 4 bases lay outside the gene matches. This CDR3 is 15 amino acids long. Germline lookup yields CDR1 SNHLY and CDR2 FYNNEI.

The V gene is TRBV7-9, the J gene TRBJ1-6; maybe TRBD1 (6 bases). Per the germline V gene, CDR1 is SEHNR and CDR2 is FQNEAQ (reference sequence). This CDR3 region has 14 residues. V was trimmed by 3 bases and J by 7 bases, leaving 10 bases between them. Here the CDR3 reads CASSFRTVNSPLHF. The DNA for the CDR3 is TGTGCCAGCAGCTTTCGGACAGTCAATTCACCCCTCCACTTT.

This chain connects TRBV7-3 to TRBJ1-5, with D perhaps TRBD1 (5 bases). This CDR3 comprises 12 residues. Per germline, CDR1 SGHTA and CDR2 FQGTGA. V lost 7 bases and J lost 6, with 10 bases in between. The CDR3 loop reads CASMRDFQPQHF. The CDR3 DNA reads TGTGCCAGCATGAGGGACTTTCAGCCCCAGCATTTT.

The V gene is TRBV7-9, the J gene TRBJ2-3; TRBD1 matches at 7 bases. In germline, CDR1 is SEHNR, CDR2 FQNEAQ (reference sequence). The V segment lost 2 bases and the J segment 1 base; nucleotides outside the gene matches: 3. The length of the CDR3 is 15 residues. The CDR3 loop is CASSLTGVGTDTQYF. The CDR3 coding sequence is TGTGCCAGCAGCTTAACAGGGGTCGGCACAGATACGCAGTATTTT.

The table lists this clone with a few counts. This chain joins TRBV11-2 and TRBJ1-6; no firm D call. Germline CDR1 is SGHAT and CDR2 is FQNNGV. V gave up 5 bases and J gave up 6 bases, with 8 bases separating them. The CDR3 is 13 amino acids. CDR3 sequence: CASSLTGNSPLHF. The CDR3 coding sequence is TGTGCCAGCAGCCTCACGGGTAATTCACCCCTCCACTTT. The entire variable domain, with the rest obtained from reference TRBV11-2 and TRBJ1-6, is as follows: EAGVAQSPRYKIIEKRQSVAFWCNPISGHATLYWYQQILGQGPKLLIQFQNNGVVDDSQLPKDRFSAERLKGVDSTLKIQPAKLEDSAVYLCASSLTGNSPLHFGNGTRLTVT.

V usage is TRBV5-5 and J usage is TRBJ2-5; the match to TRBD2 covers 9 bases. Germline trimming cut 0 bases from V and 3 bases from J; bases unmatched to any gene: 18. The germline V gene encodes CDR1 SGHKS and CDR2 YYEKEE (reference sequence). The CDR3 has 20 amino acids. CDR3 region: CASSLVGLAGWRVLKETQYF. The CDR3 nucleotides are TGTGCCAGCAGCTTGGTTGGTCTAGCGGGGTGGAGAGTGTTGAAAGAGACCCAGTACTTC.

The chain joins TRBV27 to TRBJ2-5; 7 nucleotides agree with TRBD1. Trimming removed 7 bases from V and 7 bases from J; junction bases left unmatched: 9. There are 13 residues in the CDR3. Germline values: CDR1 MNHEY, CDR2 SMNVEV (reference sequence). CDR3 DNA sequence: TGTGCCAGCAAACAGGGGTCGGGTTGGACCCAGTACTTC. Amino acid sequence: CASKQGSGWTQYF.

Here the CDR3 DNA reads TGTGCCAGCATCGAAGCTGAGGCTGAAGCTTTCTTT. It specifies CASIEAEAEAFF. The V call is TRBV2, the J call TRBJ1-1; D is ambiguous. The CDR3 contains 12 residues. Germline V gene sequence: CDR1 SNHLY, CDR2 FYNNEI. V gave up 7 bases and J gave up 6 bases, with 12 bases separating them.

The CDR3 region has the DNA TGTGCCAGCAGCCCGGGGGGGACAGAGCCAGAAAAACTGTTTTTT. Protein sequence: CASSPGGTEPEKLFF. This chain uses TRBV28 with TRBJ1-4; 7 nucleotides agree with TRBD1. CDR3 length: 15 residues. The germline V gene encodes CDR1 MDHEN and CDR2 SYDVKM. V trimming: 6 bases; J trimming: 8 bases; junction bases outside the gene matches: 12.

The rearrangement links TRBV7-9 to TRBJ1-6; 9 nucleotides match TRBD1. This CDR3 is built from 15 residues. J gave up 9 bases and V 1 base, and 4 bases lay outside the gene matches. Per germline, CDR1 SEHNR and CDR2 FQNEAQ (reference sequence). The CDR3 nucleotides read TGTGCCAGCAGCTTAGGGGACAGGGAAGGTTCACCCCTCCACTTT. This encodes CASSLGDREGSPLHF.